Presented here are 6 T cell receptor beta chains from one specimen sequenced in a study of OX40 agonist ivuxolimab in advanced cancers. TCRdb keeps only in-frame clones here, not all; method: immunoSEQ multiplex PCR. The data contain some 70,000 clones, approximately 87% of them singletons. Sequences were derived from CD4+ or CD8+ T cells sorted from blood, sampled in a trial of the OX40 agonist ivuxolimab. The receptors shown here come from an adult with an advanced solid tumor such as melanoma, head and neck, liver or kidney cancer.

The chain combines TRBV7-2 with TRBJ1-1; 10 bases fit TRBD1. This CDR3 is built from 15 residues. J gave up 1 base and V 4 bases, and 3 bases lay outside the gene matches. CDR1 SGHTA and CDR2 FQGNSA come from the germline V gene. The CDR3 nucleotides are TGTGCCAGCAGCTACCGGGACAGGGGGAACACTGAAGCTTTCTTT. This encodes CASSYRDRGNTEAFF.

This clone turned up a few times. The CDR3 loop reads CASSPGTGGFGETQYF. The CDR3 coding sequence is TGCGCCAGCAGCCCCGGGACAGGCGGATTTGGAGAGACCCAGTACTTC. The V and J genes are TRBV5-1 and TRBJ2-5; 8 bases are a match to TRBD1. Germline trimming cut 4 bases from V and 4 bases from J; bases unmatched to any gene: 12. In germline, CDR1 is SGHRS, CDR2 YFSETQ. CDR3 length: 16 residues.

V usage is TRBV7-2 and J usage is TRBJ1-1; 8 bases map to TRBD1. The V segment lost 5 bases and the J segment 4 bases; nucleotides outside the gene matches: 6. The CDR3 loop spans 14 amino acids. Germline-derived CDR1 and CDR2 are SGHTA and FQGNSA. The DNA for the CDR3 is TGTGCCAGCAGCACAGGGGGTTCGCCCACTGAAGCTTTCTTT. The encoded protein is CASSTGGSPTEAFF.

The chain joins TRBV11-2 to TRBJ1-1; 9 bases align to TRBD1. Germline-derived CDR1 and CDR2 are SGHAT and FQNNGV. Unmatched junction bases numbered 6, after V lost 7 bases and J lost 0 bases. The CDR3 length is 15 residues. The CDR3 is CASNSGTGLNTEAFF. The CDR3 DNA is TGTGCCAGCAACTCCGGGACAGGGCTGAACACTGAAGCTTTCTTT.

The chain links TRBV7-9 to TRBJ2-5, with TRBD2 as a possible D gene (5 bases). The CDR3 contains 11 residues. V was shortened by 5 bases and J by 7 bases, with 8 bases between the two germline ends. CDR1 and CDR2 (germline): SEHNR, FQNEAQ (reference sequence). Here the CDR3 reads CASSARGTQYF. DNA for the CDR3: TGTGCCAGCAGCGCCCGGGGGACCCAGTACTTC. The full variable domain, completed using reference TRBV7-9 and TRBJ2-5, is DTGVSQNPRHKITKRGQNVTFRCDPISEHNRLYWYRQTLGQGPEFLTYFQNEAQLEKSRLLSDRFSAERPKGSFSTLEIQRTEQGDSAMYLCASSARGTQYFGPGTRLLVL.

V and J are TRBV7-2 and TRBJ2-7; D gene unclear. The germline V gene encodes CDR1 SGHTA and CDR2 FQGNSA. The V end was cut by 5 bases, the J end by 4 bases, with 9 bases between. The CDR3 sequence is 12 residues long. As DNA, the CDR3 is TGTGCCAGCAGCAATAACCAATACGAGCAGTACTTC. Translation: CASSNNQYEQYF.